This entry is about one T cell receptor (beta chain). The antigen remains unidentified. This sample is part of a study of cytomegalovirus exposure and HLA in healthy donors. General study results and limits: Association with HLA alleles at 0.05 false discovery rate was found for 15,000 or so TCR beta sequences in a later analysis. Within a later analysis, the majority of CMV-associated TCR beta chains appeared HLA-restricted.

PCR amplification relied on 60 Vbeta primers (plus 13 Jbeta primers). Original processing methods: A later analysis tallied approximately 80 million unique TCR beta chains, 8.5 million to 11 million of them shared. The repertoire was sequenced with immunoSEQ multiplex PCR; TCRdb's copy has only in-frame clones and lacks some. That table is the source of V, J and clone size, and D and trimming were worked out from the DNA. The sample records around 140,000 clones, 77% being singletons. CDR1 SGHTA and CDR2 FQGNSA come from the germline V gene. Trimming cost V 6 bases and J 2 bases, with 17 bases left between them. The CDR3 is 15 amino acids.

The V gene is TRBV7-2, the J gene TRBJ2-7; tentatively, D is TRBD1 (6 bases). The sequence was collected from a woman aged 40 to 50 in good health and CMV-seronegative. Source material: PBMCs. CDR3 protein: CASRRNPGTPYEQYF. In DNA, the CDR3 is TGTGCCAGCAGACGAAACCCTGGGACACCCTACGAGCAGTACTTC. The full variable domain, in which reference TRBV7-2 and TRBJ2-7 provide the parts outside the CDR3, is GAGVSQSPSNKVTEKGKDVELRCDPISGHTALYWYRQSLGQGLEFLIYFQGNSAPDKSGLPSDRFSAERTGGSVSTLTIQRTQQEDSAVYLCASRRNPGTPYEQYFGPGTRLTVT.